This T cell receptor beta chain was captured in a study of blood T cell repertoires in COVID-19. The method was immunoSEQ multiplex PCR; TCRdb's version includes in-frame clones alone and lacks a portion of them. The data show 150,000 to 200,000 clones, about 79% seen once. Germline V gene sequence: CDR1 MNHEY, CDR2 SMNVEV (reference sequence). This CDR3 spans 14 amino acids. Trimming took 2 bases from V and 4 from J, leaving 11 bases between them. The sample comprised PBMCs or T cells enriched from blood (not recorded which). The source is a man over 45 who had recovered from COVID-19. The rearrangement links TRBV27 to TRBJ1-2; D remains unclear. Here the CDR3 reads CASSLHPSSYGYTF. In DNA form, the CDR3 reads TGTGCCAGCAGTTTACACCCCTCTAGCTATGGCTACACCTTC.